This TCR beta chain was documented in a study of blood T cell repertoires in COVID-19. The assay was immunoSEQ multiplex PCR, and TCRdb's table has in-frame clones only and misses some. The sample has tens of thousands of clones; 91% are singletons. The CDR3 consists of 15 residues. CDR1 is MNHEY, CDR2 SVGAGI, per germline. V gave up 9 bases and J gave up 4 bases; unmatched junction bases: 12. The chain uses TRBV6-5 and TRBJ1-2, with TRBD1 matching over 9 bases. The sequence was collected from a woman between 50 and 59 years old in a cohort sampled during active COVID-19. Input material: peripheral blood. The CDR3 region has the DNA TGTGCCAGTGAAGGACAGGGGCCGAACCTCTATGGCTACACCTTC. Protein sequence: CASEGQGPNLYGYTF.